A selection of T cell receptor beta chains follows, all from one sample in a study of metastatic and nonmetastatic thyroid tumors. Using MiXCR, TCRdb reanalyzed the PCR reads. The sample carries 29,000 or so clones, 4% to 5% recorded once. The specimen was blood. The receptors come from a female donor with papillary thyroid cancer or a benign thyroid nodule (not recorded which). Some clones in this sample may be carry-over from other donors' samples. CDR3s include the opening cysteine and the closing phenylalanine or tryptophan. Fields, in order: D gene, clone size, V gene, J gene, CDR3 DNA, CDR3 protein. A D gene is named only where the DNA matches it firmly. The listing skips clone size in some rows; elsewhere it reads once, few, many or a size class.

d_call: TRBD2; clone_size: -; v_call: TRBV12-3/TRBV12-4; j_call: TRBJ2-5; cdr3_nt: TGTGCCAGCACCCTCCGGGCTAGCGGGAGAGCAGAGACCCAGTACTTC; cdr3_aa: CASTLRASGRAETQYF
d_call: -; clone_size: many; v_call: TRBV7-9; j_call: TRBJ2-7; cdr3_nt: TGTGCCAGCAGCTTATTTACGGGTGGGTCGGCGTCCTACGAGCAGTACTTC; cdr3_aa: CASSLFTGGSASYEQYF
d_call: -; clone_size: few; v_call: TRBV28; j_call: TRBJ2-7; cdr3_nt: TGTGCCAGCAGTTTAAACATGAACTACGAGCAGTACTTC; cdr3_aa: CASSLNMNYEQYF
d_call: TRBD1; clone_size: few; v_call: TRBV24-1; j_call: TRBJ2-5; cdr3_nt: TGTGCCACCGGTGATCCCGAAAGGACAGGGAAGGAGACCCAGTACTTC; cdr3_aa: CATGDPERTGKETQYF
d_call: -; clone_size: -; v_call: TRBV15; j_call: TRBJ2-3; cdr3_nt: TGTGCCACCAGCTACGACAGCCGTGGTACATATACGCAGTATTTT; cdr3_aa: CATSYDSRGTYTQYF
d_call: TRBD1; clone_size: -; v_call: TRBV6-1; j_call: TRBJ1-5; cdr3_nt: TGTGCCAGCAACCTGGGGGGACAGGGAAGTCAGCCCCAGCATTTT; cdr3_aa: CASNLGGQGSQPQHF
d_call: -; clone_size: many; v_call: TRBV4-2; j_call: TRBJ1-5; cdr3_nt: TGTGCCAGCAGCCAAGATCGTCAGGGGCGGTATAGCAATCAGCCCCAGCATTTT; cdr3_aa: CASSQDRQGRYSNQPQHF
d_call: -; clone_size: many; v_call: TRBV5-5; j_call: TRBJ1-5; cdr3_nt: TGTGCCAGCAGCTTGGTTTTATGGCAGCAGCCCCAGCATTTT; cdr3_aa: CASSLVLWQQPQHF
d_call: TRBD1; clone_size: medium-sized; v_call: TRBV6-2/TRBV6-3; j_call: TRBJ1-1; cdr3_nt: TGTGCCAGCAGTTATTCACGGACAGGGGCCAACACTGAAGCTTTCTTT; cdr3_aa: CASSYSRTGANTEAFF
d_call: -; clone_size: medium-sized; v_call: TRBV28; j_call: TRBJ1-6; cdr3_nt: TGTGCCAGCAGTCCGGGACTAGGCGATTCACCCCTCCACTTT; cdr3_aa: CASSPGLGDSPLHF
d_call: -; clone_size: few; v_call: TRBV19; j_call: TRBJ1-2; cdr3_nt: TGTGCCAGTAGAACCGGGACTATGGGCGGCTACACCTTC; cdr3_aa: CASRTGTMGGYTF
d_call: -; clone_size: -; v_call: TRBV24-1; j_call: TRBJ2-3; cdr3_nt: TGTGCCACCAGTGAGACTAGCACAGATACGCAGTATTTT; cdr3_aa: CATSETSTDTQYF
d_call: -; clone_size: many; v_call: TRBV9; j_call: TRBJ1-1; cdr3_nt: TGTGCCAGCAGCGTAGATGGATACATGAACACTGAAGCTTTCTTT; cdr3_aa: CASSVDGYMNTEAFF
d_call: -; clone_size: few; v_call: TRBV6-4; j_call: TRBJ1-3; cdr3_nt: TGTGCCAGCAGAGGCGCCCTAGGGACTGGAAACACCATATATTTT; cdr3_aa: CASRGALGTGNTIYF
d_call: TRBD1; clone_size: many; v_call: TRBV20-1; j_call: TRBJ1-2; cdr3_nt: TGCAGTGCTAGTTTTAGAAAGACAGGGACTAACTATGGCTACACCTTC; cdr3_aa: CSASFRKTGTNYGYTF
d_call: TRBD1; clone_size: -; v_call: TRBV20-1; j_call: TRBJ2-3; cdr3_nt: TGCAGTGGTCCGCGTGACAGGGGCACAGATACGCAGTATTTT; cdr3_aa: CSGPRDRGTDTQYF
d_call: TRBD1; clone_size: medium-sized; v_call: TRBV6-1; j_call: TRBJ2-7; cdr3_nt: TGTGCCAGCAGCCCTCTAGACTCGGGACAGATCTACGAGCAGTACTTC; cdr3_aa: CASSPLDSGQIYEQYF
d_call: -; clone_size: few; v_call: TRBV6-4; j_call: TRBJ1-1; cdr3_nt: TGTGCCAGCAGTGACATAGCGGGAGAAGAAGCTTTCTTT; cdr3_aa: CASSDIAGEEAFF
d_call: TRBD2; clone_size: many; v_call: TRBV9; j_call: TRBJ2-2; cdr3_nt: TGTGCCAGCAGCGTGGGTACTAGCGGGAGGGCCCACGGGGAGCTGTTTTTT; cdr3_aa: CASSVGTSGRAHGELFF
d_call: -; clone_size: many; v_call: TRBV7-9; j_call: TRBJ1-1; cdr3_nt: TGTGCCAGCAGCTTAGTGGGGCAGGAAGAAGCTTTCTTT; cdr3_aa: CASSLVGQEEAFF
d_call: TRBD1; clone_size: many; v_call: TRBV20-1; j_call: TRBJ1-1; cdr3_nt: TGCAGTGCTAATACAGGGGGCGGCACTGAAGCTTTCTTT; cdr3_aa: CSANTGGGTEAFF
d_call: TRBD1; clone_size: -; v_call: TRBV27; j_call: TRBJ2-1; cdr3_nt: TGTGCCAGCAGTGCCCCGGGACAGATAAACAATAAGCAGTTCTTC; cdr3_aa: CASSAPGQINNKQFF
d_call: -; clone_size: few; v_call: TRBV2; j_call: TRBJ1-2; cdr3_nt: TGTGCCAGCAGTAAACAGGGTTCCTATGGCTACACCTTC; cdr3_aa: CASSKQGSYGYTF
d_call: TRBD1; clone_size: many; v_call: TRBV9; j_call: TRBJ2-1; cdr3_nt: TGTGCCAGCAGCTTAACCTCGGGACAGATTTACAATGAGCAGTTCTTC; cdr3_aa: CASSLTSGQIYNEQFF
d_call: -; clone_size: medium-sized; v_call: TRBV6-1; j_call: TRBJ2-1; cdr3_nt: TGTGCCAGCAGTGAGATAGGAGTCAATGAGCAGTTCTTC; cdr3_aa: CASSEIGVNEQFF
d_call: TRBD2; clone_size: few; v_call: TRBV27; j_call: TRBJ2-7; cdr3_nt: TGTGCCAGCAGTTTACGGACTAGCGGGATAGGCGAGCAGTACTTC; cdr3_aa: CASSLRTSGIGEQYF
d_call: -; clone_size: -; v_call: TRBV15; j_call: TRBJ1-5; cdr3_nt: TGTTCCACCAGCAGAGATATCGTCAGAGCGGCCTGTCAGCCCCAGCATTTT; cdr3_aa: CSTSRDIVRAACQPQHF
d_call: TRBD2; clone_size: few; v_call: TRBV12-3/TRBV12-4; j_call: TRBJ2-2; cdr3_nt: TGTGCCAGCAGGATTAGCGGGGGCTCTTTCGGGGAGCTGTTTTTT; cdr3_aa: CASRISGGSFGELFF